Only a few counts were recorded for the clone carrying this T cell receptor (beta chain). CDR3 length: 12 residues. Trimming left V 4 bases short and J 4 bases short, with 8 bases between. CDR1 is DFQATT, CDR2 SNEGSKA, per germline (reference sequence). Sample-barcoded 5' priming and a J-beta primer mix drove a second PCR of roughly 7 to 11 cycles. MiXCR, run by TCRdb on the 5' RACE reads, gives a single entry per CDR3 protein. The table lists about 730,000 distinct CDR3 sequences, more than 40% of them singletons, with 20% to 25% in the top ten. Per sample, no less than 5.5 micrograms of total RNA were extracted. This sample is part of a study of blood T cells in healthy people across ages.

This receptor was obtained from a woman aged 55 to 70 in good health. The sequenced material came from blood. V is TRBV20-1 and J is TRBJ2-1; D gene uncertain. CDR3 DNA: TGCAGTGCTACCCCGCTTTACAATGAGCAGTTCTTC. This gives the protein CSATPLYNEQFF.